The clone carrying this TCR beta chain was picked up a small number of times. Its antigen remains unidentified. This sample is drawn from a study of cytomegalovirus exposure and HLA in healthy donors. Study observations and caveats: The study listed approximately 160 cytomegalovirus-associated TCR beta chains.

PCR involved 60 Vbeta and 13 Jbeta primers. Data came from immunoSEQ multiplex PCR; TCRdb stores just in-frame clones and leaves some out. The sample includes under 200,000 clones, approximately 77% seen only once; the top ten take roughly 7%. The V gene end was trimmed by 2 bases and the J gene end by 5 bases; junction bases not matched to a gene: 6. Germline assignment: CDR1 ENHRY and CDR2 SYGVKD. This CDR3 contains 16 residues. This chain uses TRBV10-3 with TRBJ1-4, with 9 bases matching TRBD1. The sample consisted of PBMCs. The TCR was taken from a male donor in good health and CMV-seropositive. Here the CDR3 DNA reads TGTGCCATCAGTGAGGCTAGGACAGGGGAAAATGAAAAACTGTTTTTT. Translation: CAISEARTGENEKLFF.